The clone carrying this T cell receptor (beta chain) was picked up one time. The antigen is not known. Mismatch with germline at one junction end may stem from a read error. Germline V gene lookup returns CDR1 SGDLS and CDR2 YYNGEE. This CDR3 has 13 residues. TCRdb keeps only in-frame clones here, not all; method: immunoSEQ multiplex PCR. The sample lists under 130,000 clones, approximately 94% occurring once. This specimen comes from a study of graft-versus-host responses after intestinal transplantation. On the study more broadly: Each recipient received anti-thymocyte globulin induction, then tacrolimus and steroids for around three years.

Study results and caveats: The authors found GvH clones in recipient marrow, some appearing first in ileum or blood. Some patients had graft-donor T cell macrochimerism. In their allografts, the ratios of graft-versus-host to host-versus-graft T cell clones were high.

Specimen: unstimulated CD8+ T cells sorted from spleen or lymph node cells, collected before intestinal transplant. The TCR sequence derives from a human donor who received an intestinal transplant. The chain links TRBV9 to TRBJ2-1; possibly TRBD2 for D (5 bases). The CDR3 protein is CASTVGGGNEQFF. The CDR3 coding sequence is TGTGCCAGCACCGTAGGAGGTGGGAATGAGCAGTTCTTC.